The sequence of this TCR beta chain was determined in a study of blood T cell repertoires in COVID-19. Study information: Sources were T cells, B-cell-depleted T cells, or PBMCs; the material itself was cDNA or gDNA.

With 4 bases removed from V and 0 bases from J, the gap between germline ends came to 16 bases. This CDR3 spans 17 amino acids. Germline CDR1 and CDR2: SGHRS and YFSETQ. The protocol was immunoSEQ multiplex PCR, while the TCRdb copy is restricted to in-frame clones and leaves out a portion. The table shows approximately 340,000 clones, with just over 90% occurring only once. Each participant's cohort was designated according to participant-reported clinical history. The sample consisted of PBMCs or T cells enriched from blood (not recorded which). This rearrangement joins TRBV5-1 to TRBJ1-4; D call uncertain. The sequence was collected from a woman in her thirties or forties who had been exposed to COVID-19. The CDR3 DNA is TGCGCCAGCAGCGGAGGCACCGGGGTTGCAACTAATGAAAAACTGTTTTTT. The encoded protein is CASSGGTGVATNEKLFF.